Reported below is one T cell receptor (beta chain). V shed 8 bases, J shed 2 bases, and the junction held 9 bases outside the gene matches. This CDR3 is built from 15 residues. Germline CDR1 and CDR2: MGHRA and YSYEKL. Method: immunoSEQ multiplex PCR; TCRdb's copy keeps in-frame clones and lacks some. The table has over 6,500 clones, roughly 53% seen once. The data stem from a study of memory B cells and T cells in multiple sclerosis. Sequencing was performed on memory (CD45RO+) CD8+ T cells from blood. The V call is TRBV4-1, the J call TRBJ1-5; 7 bases line up with TRBD1. The sequence was obtained from a human donor with multiple sclerosis. The CDR3 loop is CASGDRDSGNQPQHF. DNA of the CDR3: TGCGCCAGCGGGGACCGGGACAGTGGCAATCAGCCCCAGCATTTT.